What follows are 13 T cell receptor beta chains derived from one specimen sequenced in a study of T cells in women clearing cervical HPV infection. Repertoires were generated with immunoSEQ multiplex PCR, while TCRdb's copy carries only in-frame clones and drops some. This table holds roughly 35,000 clones. Sequencing was carried out using blood buffy coat. These receptors were taken from a woman aged 18-69 years with a cervical HPV16 infection that either progressed to CIN3+ or cleared (not recorded which).

As regards this clone: Read sequence stops 3 residues before the CDR3 end, and the germline J gene provides the missing end. The chain joins TRBV5-1 to TRBJ2-1; D remains unclear. Germline assignment: CDR1 SGHRS and CDR2 YFSETQ. The ends were cut back, 3 bases at V and 7 bases at J, with 5 bases in the middle. This CDR3 has 11 amino acids. The CDR3 is CASSSLNEQFF. The DNA read from the CDR3 is TGCGCCAGCAGCTCCTTAAATGAG.

A word on this clone: The observed sequence ends 3 residues before the CDR3 terminus, with the missing tail filled in from the germline J gene. This chain uses TRBV5-1 with TRBJ2-5, with D perhaps matching TRBD1 (6 bases). Trimming removed 0 bases at V and 2 bases at J, with 11 bases between. From germline, CDR1 is SGHRS and CDR2 YFSETQ. The CDR3 is 15 residues long. The CDR3 protein is CASSLGGGEQETQYF. The CDR3 DNA, read in part, is TGCGCCAGCAGCTTGGGAGGGGGTGAACAAGAGACC.

On this clone itself: The read stops 3 residues short of the end of the CDR3; the missing end is completed from the germline J gene. V gene TRBV27 combines with J gene TRBJ2-7; 7 bases are shared with TRBD1. The junction had 10 bases not matched to a gene; V was cut back by 8 bases and J by 6 bases. The CDR3 runs to 13 residues. Germline V CDR1 and CDR2: MNHEY, SMNVEV (reference sequence). CDR3 DNA (partial): TGTGCCAGCGGGAGACAGGGAAGTAGCGAG. Residues: CASGRQGSSE. The full CDR3 reads CASGRQGSSEQYF.

Comments on this clone: Read sequence stops 3 residues before the CDR3 end, and the germline J gene provides the missing end. The chain couples TRBV30 to TRBJ1-4; D possibly corresponds to TRBD1 (6 bases). The CDR3 has 16 residues. The germline V gene encodes CDR1 GTSNPN and CDR2 SVGIG (reference sequence). The covered CDR3 bases are TGTGCCGGCCATGTACAGGGTGGCTCCTATAATTTACCA. It translates to CAGHVQGGSYNLP. The full CDR3 protein reads CAGHVQGGSYNLPLFF. The entire variable domain, with the rest obtained from reference TRBV30 and TRBJ1-4, is as follows: SQTIHQWPATLVQPVGSPLSLECTVEGTSNPNLYWYRQAAGRGLQLLFYSVGIGQISSEVPQNLSASRPQDRQFILSSKKLLLSDSGFYLCAGHVQGGSYNLPLFFGSGTQLSVL.

In the case of this clone: The read is 3 residues too short to cover the CDR3 end, so that end is filled in from the germline J gene. The V and J genes are TRBV7-2 and TRBJ2-1; D unresolved. The V gene lost 1 base and the J gene lost 7 bases, with 8 bases spanning the gap. CDR3 size: 13 residues. Per germline, CDR1 SGHTA and CDR2 FQGNSA. The sequenced CDR3 bases are TGTGCCAGCAGCTTAGGGTGGCGGAATGAG. Translation gives CASSLGWRNE. The full CDR3 is CASSLGWRNEQFF.

In the case of this clone: The DNA ends 3 residues before the CDR3 does, and the rest of the CDR3 is filled in from the germline J gene. Other nucleotide sequences in the sample specify the same CDR3. The chain carries TRBV20-1 and TRBJ2-7, with D possibly TRBD1 on 5 matching bases. Trimming took off 6 bases at V and 4 bases at J, with 13 bases between the two ends. CDR1 and CDR2 from the germline V gene are DFQATT and SNEGSKA (reference sequence). The CDR3 spans 12 residues. The covered CDR3 bases are TGCAGTGCAATCCAAGGGGCATACGAG. This gives the protein CSAIQGAYE. The full CDR3 reads CSAIQGAYEQYF.

To note about this clone: A junction end diverges from the germline sequence, so it may reflect a read error. Read sequence stops 3 residues before the CDR3 end, and the germline J gene provides the missing end. V and J are TRBV4-2 and TRBJ2-5; TRBD2 is a possible D gene (6 bases). The CDR3 is 16 amino acids. CDR1 and CDR2 from the germline V gene are LGHNA and YNFKEQ. The CDR3 reads CASSPRARGWQETQYF. CDR3 bases read: TGCGCCAGCAGCCCTAGAGCCCGGGGGTGGCAAGAGACC.

With regard to this clone: The read terminates 3 residues ahead of where the CDR3 ends, so the germline J gene completes it. The chain uses TRBV5-1 and TRBJ1-2; no clear D gene. Between the trimmed V and J ends, which lost 7 bases and 2 bases, there was a span of 9 bases. This CDR3 spans 12 amino acids. The germline gives CDR1 SGHRS, CDR2 YFSETQ. This chain's CDR3 is CASGGSNYGYTF. The CDR3 bases that were read are TGCGCCAGCGGCGGGTCGAACTATGGC. Together with reference TRBV5-1 and TRBJ1-2, the CDR3 gives the full variable domain: KAGVTQTPRYLIKTRGQQVTLSCSPISGHRSVSWYQQTPGQGLQFLFEYFSETQRNKGNFPGRFSGRQFSNSRSEMNVSTLELGDSALYLCASGGSNYGYTFGSGTRLTVV.

Worth noting for this clone: The read halts 3 residues ahead of the CDR3 end, with the missing end drawn from the germline J gene. The chain employs TRBV10-3 and TRBJ1-5, with 10 bases lining up with TRBD1. CDR1 and CDR2 from the germline V gene are ENHRY and SYGVKD. V shed 3 bases, J shed 7 bases, and the junction held 12 bases outside the gene matches. The CDR3 contains 17 residues. This CDR3 reads CAISDPTGGISGQPQHF. Incomplete CDR3 DNA: TGTGCCATCAGTGACCCGACAGGGGGCATCTCCGGCCAGCCC.

A remark on this clone: The read stops 3 residues short of the end of the CDR3; the missing end is completed from the germline J gene. The chain recombines TRBV19 with TRBJ2-7; possibly TRBD1 for D (5 bases). The CDR3 has 14 residues. Between the trimmed V and J ends, which lost 1 base and 3 bases, there was a span of 10 bases. Germline V gene sequence: CDR1 LNHDA, CDR2 SQIVND (reference sequence). This CDR3 reads CASSIGWQGYEQYF. The covered CDR3 bases are TGTGCCAGTAGTATAGGGTGGCAGGGCTACGAG. Together with reference TRBV19 and TRBJ2-7, the CDR3 gives the full variable domain: DGGITQSPKYLFRKEGQNVTLSCEQNLNHDAMYWYRQDPGQGLRLIYYSQIVNDFQKGDIAEGYSVSREKKESFPLTVTSAQKNPTAFYLCASSIGWQGYEQYFGPGTRLTVT.

About this clone itself: The sequenced fragment ends 3 residues before the CDR3 boundary, so the rest is inferred from the germline J gene. This chain connects TRBV5-1 to TRBJ2-1, with D possibly TRBD1 on 6 matching bases. CDR3 size: 15 residues. The V end was cut by 3 bases, the J end by 6 bases, with 16 bases between. The germline CDR1 and CDR2 sequences are SGHRS and YFSETQ. The DNA read from the CDR3 is TGCGCCAGCAGCTCAATACAGGGTTCGGGCAATGAG. Translated, it gives CASSSIQGSGNE. The full CDR3 sequence reads CASSSIQGSGNEQFF.

Notes on this clone: The CDR3 end falls 3 residues outside the read, so it is completed with the germline J gene. This chain links TRBV7-8 with TRBJ2-4; 7 nucleotides align to TRBD2. Per the germline V gene, CDR1 is SGHVS and CDR2 is FQNEAQ. CDR3 size: 14 residues. With 2 bases clipped from V and 7 bases from J, the junction kept 5 bases outside the gene matches. CDR3 amino acids: CASSLFASGNIQYF. The CDR3 bases that were read are TGTGCCAGCAGCTTATTCGCTAGCGGCAACATT.

Note on this clone: The DNA ends 3 residues before the CDR3 does, and the rest of the CDR3 is filled in from the germline J gene. This chain connects TRBV18 to TRBJ1-2, with 8 bases that match TRBD1. Germline V CDR1 and CDR2: KGHSH, LQKENI. The CDR3 is made up of 14 amino acids. Partial CDR3 DNA: TGTGCCAGCTTCCTGGACAGGGAAGTGAGTGAC. Its translation: CASFLDREVSD. In full, the CDR3 reads CASFLDREVSDYTF.